The 28 T cell receptor beta chains given below trace back to one sample, sequenced in a study of cytomegalovirus exposure and HLA in healthy donors. TCRdb's copy holds only in-frame clones and misses some; the assay was immunoSEQ multiplex PCR. The sample consists of 170,000 or so clones, around 84% of them appearing once. Sequenced material: PBMCs. Receptors originate from a man in his late teens or twenties in good health and CMV-seropositive.

The chain recombines TRBV27 with TRBJ2-1; the match to TRBD2 covers 12 bases. The germline gives CDR1 MNHEY, CDR2 SMNVEV (reference sequence). The CDR3 covers 17 residues. Trimming at V came to 6 bases and at J to 6 bases, leaving 12 bases not matched to a gene. Here the CDR3 DNA reads TGTGCCAGCAGCGCCGGGACTAGCGGGCTTATACCCAATGAGCAGTTCTTC. It is translated as CASSAGTSGLIPNEQFF.

V is TRBV10-3 and J is TRBJ2-7; no definite D call. The CDR3 sequence is 14 residues long. The germline gives CDR1 ENHRY, CDR2 SYGVKD. Trimming left V 0 bases short and J 0 bases short, with 6 bases between. The CDR3 is CAISESESSYEQYF. CDR3 in DNA: TGTGCCATCAGTGAGTCGGAGAGCTCCTACGAGCAGTACTTC.

This clone was seen only a few times. The chain uses TRBV4-1 and TRBJ2-2; D possibly corresponds to TRBD1 (6 bases). V lost 3 bases, J lost 6 bases, and 8 bases lay in between. Germline CDR1 and CDR2: MGHRA and YSYEKL. This CDR3 region has 13 residues. CDR3 loop: CASSHRGPGELFF. The DNA for the CDR3 is TGCGCCAGCAGCCACAGGGGCCCCGGGGAGCTGTTTTTT.

V and J are TRBV15 and TRBJ2-2; perhaps TRBD2 as D (6 bases). The CDR3 contains 17 residues. The V end lost 0 bases, the J end lost 2 bases, and 13 bases lay between the germline ends. CDR1 LNHNV and CDR2 YYDKDF come from the germline V gene (reference sequence). The CDR3 sequence: CATSRDRDSKNTGELFF. The DNA for the CDR3 is TGTGCCACCAGCAGAGACCGGGACTCAAAAAACACCGGGGAGCTGTTTTTT.

The DNA for the CDR3 is TGTGCCAGCACCGCGCTAGCGGGGGGACAAGAGCAGTTCTTC. Translating gives CASTALAGGQEQFF. The rearrangement links TRBV27 to TRBJ2-1; 11 bases are a match to TRBD2. In germline, CDR1 is MNHEY, CDR2 SMNVEV (reference sequence). The CDR3 has 14 amino acids. V lost 7 bases to trimming and J lost 10 bases; unmatched junction nucleotides: 9.

This clone was observed at least ten times. This chain joins TRBV6-6 and TRBJ2-1, with 11 bases fitting TRBD2. The CDR3 is 13 residues long. CDR1 and CDR2 (germline): MNHNY, SVGAGI (reference sequence). Trimming cost V 6 bases and J 5 bases; bases outside gene matches: 0. The CDR3 region has the DNA TGTGCCAGCAGGGGACTAGCGGACAATGAGCAGTTCTTC. Protein: CASRGLADNEQFF.

The genes are TRBV4-1 and TRBJ1-1, with D possibly TRBD1 on 5 matching bases. Deletions cut 3 bases from V and 1 base from J, with 9 bases between. The CDR3 has 14 amino acids. Germline values: CDR1 MGHRA, CDR2 YSYEKL. CDR3 residues: CASSHAGSNTEAFF. In DNA form, the CDR3 reads TGCGCCAGCAGCCATGCAGGGTCGAACACTGAAGCTTTCTTT.

The rearrangement uses TRBV27 and TRBJ2-1, with D possibly TRBD2 on 6 matching bases. The CDR3 loop spans 15 amino acids. The germline V and J ends were trimmed by 7 bases and 1 base, with 14 bases remaining between them. Germline CDR1 and CDR2: MNHEY and SMNVEV (reference sequence). The CDR3 sequence is CASIPVGGSYNEQFF. CDR3 bases: TGTGCCAGCATTCCGGTGGGGGGATCCTACAATGAGCAGTTCTTC.

The V gene is TRBV5-1, the J gene TRBJ2-2; D remains unclear. V shed 7 bases and J shed 3 bases, with 7 bases lying between them. Germline CDR1 is SGHRS and CDR2 is YFSETQ. This CDR3 region has 12 residues. The CDR3 spells CASSQDTGELFF. The CDR3 DNA follows: TGCGCCAGCTCACAAGACACCGGGGAGCTGTTTTTT.

There are a few counts of this clone. Other DNA sequences in this specimen translate into the identical CDR3. The chain recombines TRBV27 with TRBJ2-1; D gene unclear. Between the trimmed V and J ends, which lost 2 bases and 4 bases, there was a span of 6 bases. The germline gives CDR1 MNHEY, CDR2 SMNVEV (reference sequence). The CDR3 totals 13 residues. DNA of the CDR3: TGTGCCAGCAGTTTACGAGATTACAATGAGCAGTTCTTC. It encodes CASSLRDYNEQFF.

The rearrangement links TRBV6-5 to TRBJ1-2; 8 nucleotides line up with TRBD1. Germline lookup yields CDR1 MNHEY and CDR2 SVGAGI. Unmatched junction bases numbered 7, after V lost 5 bases and J lost 5 bases. CDR3 length: 14 amino acids. The chain's CDR3 is CASSDWTGSYGYTF. As DNA, the CDR3 is TGTGCCAGCAGTGACTGGACAGGGAGTTATGGCTACACCTTC.

This clone was detected only once. This chain uses TRBV7-8 with TRBJ2-7; 11 positions agree with TRBD1. The CDR3 runs to 14 residues. Per germline, CDR1 SGHVS and CDR2 FQNEAQ. J was trimmed by 6 bases and V by 5 bases; bases with no gene match: 6. The CDR3 nucleotides are TGTGCCAGCAGCCCCTGGACAGGGGGCTCCGAGCAGTACTTC. As protein: CASSPWTGGSEQYF. Looking up the rest from reference TRBV7-8 and TRBJ2-7 gives the full variable domain: GAGVSQSPRYKVAKRGQDVALRCDPISGHVSLFWYQQALGQGPEFLTYFQNEAQLDKSGLPSDRFFAERPEGSVSTLKIQRTQQEDSAVYLCASSPWTGGSEQYFGPGTRLTVT.

The genes are TRBV9 and TRBJ2-7; 10 bases fit TRBD1. The CDR3 spans 12 residues. The germline V gene has CDR1 SGDLS and CDR2 YYNGEE. J gave up 10 bases and V 3 bases, and 4 bases lay outside the gene matches. CDR3 amino acids: CASSADRGLQYF. For the CDR3, the DNA is TGTGCCAGCAGCGCCGACAGGGGGCTTCAGTACTTC.

J is TRBJ1-1 and V is TRBV6-6; D gene unclear. The CDR3 covers 13 residues. The germline V and J ends were trimmed by 2 bases and 9 bases, with 13 bases remaining between them. The V gene's germline CDR1 is MNHNY and CDR2 SVGAGI (reference sequence). CDR3 residues: CASSYNSPTQAFF. CDR3 nucleotide sequence: TGTGCCAGCAGTTACAACAGTCCTACTCAAGCTTTCTTT.

This rearrangement joins TRBV28 to TRBJ1-1; D is unresolved. V was pared by 8 bases and J by 1 base, with 14 bases between. CDR1 and CDR2 (germline): MDHEN, SYDVKM. This CDR3 comprises 14 residues. DNA for the CDR3: TGTGCCAGCTGGTCCAGGTACAAGAACACTGAAGCTTTCTTT. Its protein is CASWSRYKNTEAFF.

The chain combines TRBV9 with TRBJ2-5; 7 positions agree with TRBD1. The CDR3 totals 15 residues. CDR1 is SGDLS and CDR2 is YYNGEE in the germline V gene. Losses at the gene ends were 6 bases for V and 4 bases for J; bases not matched to a gene: 12. The CDR3 loop reads CASNRQGNRRETQYF. The CDR3 DNA is TGTGCCAGCAACAGACAGGGCAATAGAAGAGAGACCCAGTACTTC. The full variable domain, completed using reference TRBV9 and TRBJ2-5, is DSGVTQTPKHLITATGQRVTLRCSPRSGDLSVYWYQQSLDQGLQFLIQYYNGEERAKGNILERFSAQQFPDLHSELNLSSLELGDSALYFCASNRQGNRRETQYFGPGTRLLVL.

The chain is built from TRBV2 and TRBJ2-7, with 7 bases fitting TRBD1. V trimming: 6 bases; J trimming: 4 bases; junction bases outside the gene matches: 9. The CDR3 length is 14 residues. The germline V gene has CDR1 SNHLY and CDR2 FYNNEI. CDR3 nucleotides: TGTGCCAGCAGAGTGAAGGGGGCATCGTACGAGCAGTACTTC. Its translation is CASRVKGASYEQYF.

V usage is TRBV4-1 and J usage is TRBJ2-3, with 10 nucleotides matching TRBD2. With V trimmed by 1 base and J by 8 bases, 9 bases remained unmatched. The CDR3 extends over 16 amino acids. In germline, CDR1 is MGHRA, CDR2 YSYEKL. The DNA of the CDR3 is TGCGCCAGCAGCCAAGTGTGGCTAGCGGGAGAAGGTACGCAGTATTTT. It translates to CASSQVWLAGEGTQYF.

This clone was found a few times. The chain carries TRBV7-9 and TRBJ2-7; TRBD2 agrees at 15 bases. The CDR3 length is 16 residues. The germline gives CDR1 SEHNR, CDR2 FQNEAQ (reference sequence). V trimming: 6 bases; J trimming: 4 bases; junction bases outside the gene matches: 7. The CDR3 reads CASSGTSGRYEYEQYF. In DNA, the CDR3 is TGTGCCAGCAGTGGGACTAGCGGGAGGTATGAGTACGAGCAGTACTTC.

This clone was detected only a few times. J is TRBJ1-2 and V is TRBV7-9; 7 bases are a match to TRBD1. The length of the CDR3 is 13 residues. Germline V CDR1 and CDR2: SEHNR, FQNEAQ (reference sequence). J lost 4 bases, V lost 6 bases, and 5 bases had no gene match. CDR3 residues: CASRPQGSYGYTF. In nucleotides, the CDR3 is TGTGCCAGCAGGCCACAGGGGAGCTATGGCTACACCTTC. Full variable domain (outside the CDR3, taken from reference TRBV7-9 and TRBJ1-2): DTGVSQNPRHKITKRGQNVTFRCDPISEHNRLYWYRQTLGQGPEFLTYFQNEAQLEKSRLLSDRFSAERPKGSFSTLEIQRTEQGDSAMYLCASRPQGSYGYTFGSGTRLTVV.

The V gene is TRBV5-4, the J gene TRBJ1-2; tentatively, D is TRBD1 (5 bases). The germline V gene has CDR1 SGHNT and CDR2 YYREEE (reference sequence). Trimming left V 4 bases short and J 5 bases short, with 12 bases between. This CDR3 comprises 13 residues. DNA for the CDR3: TGTGCCAGCAGCCGGGACTCAGGATATGGCTACACCTTC. Translating gives CASSRDSGYGYTF. Combining the CDR3 with reference TRBV5-4 and TRBJ1-2 gives the whole variable domain ETGVTQSPTHLIKTRGQQVTLRCSSQSGHNTVSWYQQALGQGPQFIFQYYREEENGRGNFPPRFSGLQFPNYSSELNVNALELDDSALYLCASSRDSGYGYTFGSGTRLTVV.

The V and J genes are TRBV11-2 and TRBJ2-7, with D possibly matching TRBD1 (7 bases). This CDR3 spans 15 amino acids. The ends were cut back, 1 base at V and 2 bases at J, with 12 bases in the middle. Germline V gene data show CDR1 as SGHAT and CDR2 as FQNNGV. The CDR3 here is CASSLAFRGAYEQYF. The CDR3 region has the DNA TGTGCCAGCAGCTTAGCATTCAGGGGGGCCTACGAGCAGTACTTC.

The chain has TRBV7-9 and TRBJ1-3; no reliable D call. Germline CDR1 reads SEHNR; CDR2 reads FQNEAQ (reference sequence). V gave up 1 base and J gave up 2 bases, with 6 bases separating them. The CDR3 is 14 amino acids. The CDR3 spells CASSLGRAGNTIYF. The CDR3 nucleotides read TGTGCCAGCAGCTTAGGCCGAGCTGGAAACACCATATATTTT.

The chain recombines TRBV5-1 with TRBJ2-1; TRBD1 might be the D (6 bases). Germline values: CDR1 SGHRS, CDR2 YFSETQ. CDR3 length: 15 amino acids. V gave up 3 bases and J gave up 5 bases, with 15 bases separating them. The CDR3 bases are TGCGCCAGCAGCTCCTTACAGGGAGCGAACAATGAGCAGTTCTTC. As protein: CASSSLQGANNEQFF.

This clone came up a few times. The chain uses TRBV2 and TRBJ2-7; no clear D. Germline CDR1 reads SNHLY; CDR2 reads FYNNEI. The CDR3 consists of 11 residues. V shed 3 bases and J shed 9 bases, with 9 bases lying between them. The CDR3 nucleotides are TGTGCCAGCAGTGAGCCTACGAGGCAGTACTTC. Protein sequence: CASSEPTRQYF.

This clone appeared a single time. Different DNA sequences within this sample yield the same CDR3. This chain connects TRBV5-1 to TRBJ1-4, with D possibly matching TRBD1 (5 bases). CDR1 is SGHRS, CDR2 YFSETQ, per germline. The ends were cut back, 0 bases at V and 8 bases at J, with 11 bases in the middle. CDR3 length equals 14 residues. In nucleotides, the CDR3 is TGCGCCAGCAGCTTGGGCCAGGGCAGAGAAAAACTGTTTTTT. Translation gives CASSLGQGREKLFF.

This chain joins TRBV5-1 and TRBJ1-6; D is ambiguous. V lost 0 bases to trimming and J lost 7 bases, with 5 bases between them. Germline V gene sequence: CDR1 SGHRS, CDR2 YFSETQ. This CDR3 is 13 amino acids long. As DNA, the CDR3 is TGCGCCAGCAGCTTGGGAGGGAATTCACCCCTCCACTTT. This encodes CASSLGGNSPLHF.

V is TRBV28 and J is TRBJ2-7, with D possibly TRBD2 on 5 matching bases. Between the trimmed V and J ends, which lost 8 bases and 0 bases, there was a span of 14 bases. CDR3 size: 14 residues. CDR1 MDHEN and CDR2 SYDVKM come from the germline V gene. CDR3 protein: CASASNWSSYEQYF. Here the CDR3 DNA reads TGTGCCAGCGCTAGCAACTGGAGCTCCTACGAGCAGTACTTC.